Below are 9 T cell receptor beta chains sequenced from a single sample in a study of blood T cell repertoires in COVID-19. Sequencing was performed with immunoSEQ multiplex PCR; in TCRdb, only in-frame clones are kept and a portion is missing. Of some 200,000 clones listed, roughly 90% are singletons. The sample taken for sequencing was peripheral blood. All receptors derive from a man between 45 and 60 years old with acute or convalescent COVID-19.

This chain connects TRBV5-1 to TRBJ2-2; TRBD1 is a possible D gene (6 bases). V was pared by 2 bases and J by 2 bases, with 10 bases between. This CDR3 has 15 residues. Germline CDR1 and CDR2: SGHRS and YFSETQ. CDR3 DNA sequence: TGCGCCAGCAGCTTCTATGGGGGCAACACCGGGGAGCTGTTTTTT. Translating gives CASSFYGGNTGELFF.

The CDR3 spells CASSARSQGTLNEQFF. The CDR3 region has the DNA TGTGCCAGCAGCGCCAGAAGCCAGGGGACCCTCAATGAGCAGTTCTTC. V and J are TRBV9 and TRBJ2-1; D is perhaps TRBD1 (6 bases). This CDR3 is 16 amino acids long. Trimming took off 3 bases at V and 6 bases at J, with 19 bases between the two ends. Germline lookup yields CDR1 SGDLS and CDR2 YYNGEE. The variable domain in full, completed from reference TRBV9 and TRBJ2-1, reads DSGVTQTPKHLITATGQRVTLRCSPRSGDLSVYWYQQSLDQGLQFLIQYYNGEERAKGNILERFSAQQFPDLHSELNLSSLELGDSALYFCASSARSQGTLNEQFFGPGTRLTVL.

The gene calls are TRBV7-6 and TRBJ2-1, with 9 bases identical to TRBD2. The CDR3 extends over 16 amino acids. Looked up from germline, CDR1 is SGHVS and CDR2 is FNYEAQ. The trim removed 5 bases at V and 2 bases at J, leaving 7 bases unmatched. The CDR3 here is CASSPRGGGAYNEQFF. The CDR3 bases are TGTGCCAGCAGCCCGAGGGGCGGGGGGGCCTACAATGAGCAGTTCTTC.

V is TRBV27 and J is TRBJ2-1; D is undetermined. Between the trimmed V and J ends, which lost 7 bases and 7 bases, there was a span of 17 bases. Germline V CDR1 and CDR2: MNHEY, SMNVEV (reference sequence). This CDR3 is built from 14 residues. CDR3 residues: CASTPLFSLNEQFF. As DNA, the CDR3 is TGTGCCAGCACGCCCCTATTTTCCTTGAATGAGCAGTTCTTC.

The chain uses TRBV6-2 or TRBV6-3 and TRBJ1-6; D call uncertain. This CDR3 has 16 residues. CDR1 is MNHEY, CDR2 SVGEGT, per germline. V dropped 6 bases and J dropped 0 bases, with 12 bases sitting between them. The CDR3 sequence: CASSHRESSYNSPLHF. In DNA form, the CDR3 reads TGTGCCAGCAGCCACCGGGAGAGCTCCTATAATTCACCCCTCCACTTT.

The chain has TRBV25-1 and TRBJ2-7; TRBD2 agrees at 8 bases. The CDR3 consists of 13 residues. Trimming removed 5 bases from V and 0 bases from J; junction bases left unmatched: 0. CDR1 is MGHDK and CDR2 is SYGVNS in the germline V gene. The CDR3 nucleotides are TGTGCCAGCAGTACTAGCGGCTCCTACGAGCAGTACTTC. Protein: CASSTSGSYEQYF.

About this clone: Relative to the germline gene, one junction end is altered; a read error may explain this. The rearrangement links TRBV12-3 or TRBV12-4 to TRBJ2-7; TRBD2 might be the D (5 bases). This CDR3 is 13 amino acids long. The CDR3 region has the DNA TGTGCCAGCAGTCGGCTTTTGGGGAGCTCTGCGCACTTC. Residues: CASSRLLGSSAHF.

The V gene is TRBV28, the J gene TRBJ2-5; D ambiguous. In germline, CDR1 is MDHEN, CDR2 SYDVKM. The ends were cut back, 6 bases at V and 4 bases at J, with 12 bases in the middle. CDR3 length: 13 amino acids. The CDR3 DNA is TGTGCCAGCAGCCCAGGTGGTCGAGAGACCCAGTACTTC. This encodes CASSPGGRETQYF. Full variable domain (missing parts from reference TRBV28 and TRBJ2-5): DVKVTQSSRYLVKRTGEKVFLECVQDMDHENMFWYRQDPGLGLRLIYFSYDVKMKEKGDIPEGYSVSREKKERFSLILESASTNQTSMYLCASSPGGRETQYFGPGTRLLVL.

The CDR3 reads CASSSWTGGGANVLTF. In DNA form, the CDR3 reads TGTGCCAGCAGTTCTTGGACAGGGGGTGGGGCCAACGTCCTGACTTTC. The V call is TRBV6-2 or TRBV6-3, the J call TRBJ2-6, with 10 bases that match TRBD1. With V trimmed by 4 bases and J by 3 bases, 3 bases remained unmatched. CDR1 and CDR2 from the germline V gene are MNHEY and SVGEGT. CDR3 size: 16 residues.